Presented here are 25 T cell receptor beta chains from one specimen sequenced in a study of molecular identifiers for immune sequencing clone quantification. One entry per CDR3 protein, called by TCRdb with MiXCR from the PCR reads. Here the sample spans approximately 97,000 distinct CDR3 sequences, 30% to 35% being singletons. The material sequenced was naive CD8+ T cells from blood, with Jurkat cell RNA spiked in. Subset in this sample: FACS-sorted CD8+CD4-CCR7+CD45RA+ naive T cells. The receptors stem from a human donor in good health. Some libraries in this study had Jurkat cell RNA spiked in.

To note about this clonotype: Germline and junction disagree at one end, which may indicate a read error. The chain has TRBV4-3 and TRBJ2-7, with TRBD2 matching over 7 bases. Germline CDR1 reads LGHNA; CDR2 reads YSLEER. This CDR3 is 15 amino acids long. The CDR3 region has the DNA TGCGCCAGCGGCCAAGAGGACTCGGGGGGTTACGAGCAGTACTTC. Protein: CASGQEDSGGYEQYF.

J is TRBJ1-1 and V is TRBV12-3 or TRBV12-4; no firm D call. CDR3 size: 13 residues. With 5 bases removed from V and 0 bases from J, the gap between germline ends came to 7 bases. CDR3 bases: TGTGCCAGCAGTCGCGAGGTGAACACTGAAGCTTTCTTT. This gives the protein CASSREVNTEAFF.

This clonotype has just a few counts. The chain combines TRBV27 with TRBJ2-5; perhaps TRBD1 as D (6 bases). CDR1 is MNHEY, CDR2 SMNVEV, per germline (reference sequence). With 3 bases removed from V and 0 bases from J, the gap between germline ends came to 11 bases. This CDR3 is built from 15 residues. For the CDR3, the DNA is TGTGCCAGCAGTTTGGCCACAGGGCACCAAGAGACCCAGTACTTC. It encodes CASSLATGHQETQYF.

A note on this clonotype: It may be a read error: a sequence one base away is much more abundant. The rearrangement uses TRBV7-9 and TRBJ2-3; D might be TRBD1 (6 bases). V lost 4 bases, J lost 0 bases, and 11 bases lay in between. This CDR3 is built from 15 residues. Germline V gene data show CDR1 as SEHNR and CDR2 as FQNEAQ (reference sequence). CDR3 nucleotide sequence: TGTGCCAGCAGCTGGACAGATCGCAGCACAGATACGCAGTATTTT. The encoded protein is CASSWTDRSTDTQYF.

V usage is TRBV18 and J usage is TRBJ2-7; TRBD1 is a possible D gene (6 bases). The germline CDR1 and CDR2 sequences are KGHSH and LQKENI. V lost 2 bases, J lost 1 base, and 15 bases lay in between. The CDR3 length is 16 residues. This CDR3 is CASSPGGPLTSYEQYF. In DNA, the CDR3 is TGTGCCAGCTCACCAGGGGGCCCGTTGACATCCTACGAGCAGTACTTC.

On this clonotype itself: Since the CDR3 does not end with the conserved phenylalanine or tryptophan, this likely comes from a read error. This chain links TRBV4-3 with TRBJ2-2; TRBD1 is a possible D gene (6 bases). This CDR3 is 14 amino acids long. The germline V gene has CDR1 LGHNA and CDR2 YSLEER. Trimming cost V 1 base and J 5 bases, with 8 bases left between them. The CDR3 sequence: CASSQGQGTGELFL. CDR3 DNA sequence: TGCGCCAGCAGCCAAGGGCAGGGGACCGGGGAGCTGTTTTTA.

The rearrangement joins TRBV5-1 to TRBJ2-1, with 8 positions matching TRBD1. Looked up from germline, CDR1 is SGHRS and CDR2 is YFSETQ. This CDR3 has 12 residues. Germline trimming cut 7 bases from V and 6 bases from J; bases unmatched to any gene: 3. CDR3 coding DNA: TGCGCCAGCGAGCAGGGGGCCAATGAGCAGTTCTTC. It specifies CASEQGANEQFF.

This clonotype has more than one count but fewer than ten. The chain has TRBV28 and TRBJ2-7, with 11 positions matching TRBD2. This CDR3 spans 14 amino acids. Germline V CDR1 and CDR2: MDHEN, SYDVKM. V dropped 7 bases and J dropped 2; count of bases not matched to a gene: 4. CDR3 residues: CASNDSGRAYEQYF. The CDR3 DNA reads TGTGCCAGCAACGATAGCGGGAGGGCCTACGAGCAGTACTTC. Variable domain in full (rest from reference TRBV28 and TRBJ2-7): DVKVTQSSRYLVKRTGEKVFLECVQDMDHENMFWYRQDPGLGLRLIYFSYDVKMKEKGDIPEGYSVSREKKERFSLILESASTNQTSMYLCASNDSGRAYEQYFGPGTRLTVT.

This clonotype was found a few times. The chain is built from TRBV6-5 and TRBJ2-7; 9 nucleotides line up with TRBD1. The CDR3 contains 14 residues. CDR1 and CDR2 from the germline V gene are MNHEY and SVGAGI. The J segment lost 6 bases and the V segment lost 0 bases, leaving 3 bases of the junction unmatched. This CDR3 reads CASSYSGTGFEQYF. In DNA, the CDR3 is TGTGCCAGCAGTTACTCCGGGACAGGGTTCGAGCAGTACTTC.

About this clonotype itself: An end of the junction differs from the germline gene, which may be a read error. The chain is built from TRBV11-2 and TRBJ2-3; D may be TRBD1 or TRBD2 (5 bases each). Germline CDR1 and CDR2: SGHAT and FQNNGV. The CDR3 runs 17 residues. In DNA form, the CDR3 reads TGTGCCAGCAGCCTCCACCCCCCCCCCGGGGCGACAGAAACGCAGTATTTT. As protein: CASSLHPPPGATETQYF.

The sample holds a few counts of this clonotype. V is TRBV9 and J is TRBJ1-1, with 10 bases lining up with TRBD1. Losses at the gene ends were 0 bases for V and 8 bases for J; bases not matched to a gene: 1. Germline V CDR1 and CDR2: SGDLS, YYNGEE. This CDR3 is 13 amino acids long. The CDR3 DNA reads TGTGCCAGCAGCGTAGGACAGGGGGCCGAAGCTTTCTTT. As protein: CASSVGQGAEAFF. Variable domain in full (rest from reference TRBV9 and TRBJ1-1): DSGVTQTPKHLITATGQRVTLRCSPRSGDLSVYWYQQSLDQGLQFLIQYYNGEERAKGNILERFSAQQFPDLHSELNLSSLELGDSALYFCASSVGQGAEAFFGQGTRLTVV.

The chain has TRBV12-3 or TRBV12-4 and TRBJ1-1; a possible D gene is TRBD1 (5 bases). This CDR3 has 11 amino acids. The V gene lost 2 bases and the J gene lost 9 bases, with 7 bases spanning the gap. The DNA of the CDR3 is TGTGCCAGCAGTTTAACGGACAAAGCTTTCTTT. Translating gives CASSLTDKAFF.

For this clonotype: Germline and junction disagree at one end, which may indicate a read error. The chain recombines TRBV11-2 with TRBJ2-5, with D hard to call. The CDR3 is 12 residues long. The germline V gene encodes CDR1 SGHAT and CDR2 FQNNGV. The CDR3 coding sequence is TGTGCCAGCAGCCCAAGCGCGGAGCCCCAGAACTTC. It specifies CASSPSAEPQNF.

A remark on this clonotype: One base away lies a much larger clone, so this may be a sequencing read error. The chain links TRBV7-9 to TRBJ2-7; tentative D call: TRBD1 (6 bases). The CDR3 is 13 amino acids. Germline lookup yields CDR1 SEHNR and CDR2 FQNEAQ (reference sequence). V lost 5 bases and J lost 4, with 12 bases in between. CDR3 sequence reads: CASSIGRGYEQYF. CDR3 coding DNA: TGTGCCAGCAGCATAGGTAGGGGGTACGAGCAGTACTTC.

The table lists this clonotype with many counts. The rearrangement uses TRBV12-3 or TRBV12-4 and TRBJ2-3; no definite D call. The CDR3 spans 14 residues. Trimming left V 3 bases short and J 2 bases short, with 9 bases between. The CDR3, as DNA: TGTGCCAGCAGTTTGTCCGGGCCCACAGATACGCAGTATTTT. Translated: CASSLSGPTDTQYF.

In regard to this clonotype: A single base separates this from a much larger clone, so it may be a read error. CDR3 sequence (DNA): TGCAGTGCTAGCGGACTAGTAATTAAGTCCTACAATGAGCGGTTCTTC. Protein product: CSASGLVIKSYNERFF. The chain couples TRBV20-1 to TRBJ2-1, with 7 bases lining up with TRBD2. Germline CDR1 DFQATT, CDR2 SNEGSKA (reference sequence). CDR3 size: 16 residues.

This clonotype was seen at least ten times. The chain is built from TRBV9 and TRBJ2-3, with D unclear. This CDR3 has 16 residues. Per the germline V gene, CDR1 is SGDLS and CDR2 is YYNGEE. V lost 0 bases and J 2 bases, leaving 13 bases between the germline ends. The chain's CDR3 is CASSVVSSNPTDTQYF. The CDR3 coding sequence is TGTGCCAGCAGCGTAGTATCTAGTAACCCCACAGATACGCAGTATTTT.

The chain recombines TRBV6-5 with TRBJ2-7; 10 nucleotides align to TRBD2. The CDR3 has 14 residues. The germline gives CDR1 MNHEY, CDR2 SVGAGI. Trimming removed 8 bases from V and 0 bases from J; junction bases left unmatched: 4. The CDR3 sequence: CASRPSGSSYEQYF. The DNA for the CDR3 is TGTGCCAGCCGTCCTAGCGGGAGCTCCTACGAGCAGTACTTC.

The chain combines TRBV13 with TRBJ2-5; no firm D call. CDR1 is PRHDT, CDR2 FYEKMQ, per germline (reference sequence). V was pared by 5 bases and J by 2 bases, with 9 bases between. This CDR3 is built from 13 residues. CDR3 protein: CASSPPTQETQYF. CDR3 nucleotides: TGTGCCAGCAGCCCCCCAACTCAAGAGACCCAGTACTTC.

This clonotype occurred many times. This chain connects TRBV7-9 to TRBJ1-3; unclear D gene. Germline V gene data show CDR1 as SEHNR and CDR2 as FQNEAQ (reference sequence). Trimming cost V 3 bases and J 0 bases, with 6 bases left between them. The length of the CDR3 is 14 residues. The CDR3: CASSFSYSGNTIYF. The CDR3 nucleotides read TGTGCCAGCAGCTTTAGTTACTCTGGAAACACCATATATTTT. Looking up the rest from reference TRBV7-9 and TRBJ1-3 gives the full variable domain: DTGVSQNPRHKITKRGQNVTFRCDPISEHNRLYWYRQTLGQGPEFLTYFQNEAQLEKSRLLSDRFSAERPKGSFSTLEIQRTEQGDSAMYLCASSFSYSGNTIYFGEGSWLTVV.

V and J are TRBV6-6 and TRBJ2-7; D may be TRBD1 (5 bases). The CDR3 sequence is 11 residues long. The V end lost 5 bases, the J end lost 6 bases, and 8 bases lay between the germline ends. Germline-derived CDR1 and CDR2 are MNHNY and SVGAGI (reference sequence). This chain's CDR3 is CASSPTGEQYF. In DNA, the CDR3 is TGTGCCAGCAGTCCAACAGGCGAGCAGTACTTC.

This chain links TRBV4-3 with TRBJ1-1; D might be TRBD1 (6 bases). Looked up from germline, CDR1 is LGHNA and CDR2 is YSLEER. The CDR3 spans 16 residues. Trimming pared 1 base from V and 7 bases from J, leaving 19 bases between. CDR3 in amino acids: CASSQGPTGLNSEAFF. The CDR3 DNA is TGCGCCAGCAGCCAAGGCCCGACAGGTTTGAATAGTGAAGCTTTCTTT.

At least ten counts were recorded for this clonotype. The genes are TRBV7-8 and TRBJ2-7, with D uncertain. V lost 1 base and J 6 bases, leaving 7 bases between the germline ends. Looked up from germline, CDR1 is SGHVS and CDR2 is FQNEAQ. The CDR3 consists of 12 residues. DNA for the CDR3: TGTGCCAGCAGCTTAGGTGGGGTCGAGCAGTACTTC. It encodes CASSLGGVEQYF.

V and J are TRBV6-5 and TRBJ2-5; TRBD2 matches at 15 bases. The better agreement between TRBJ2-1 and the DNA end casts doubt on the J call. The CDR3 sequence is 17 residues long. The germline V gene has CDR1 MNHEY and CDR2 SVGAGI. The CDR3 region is CASSYGTSGRTQETQFF. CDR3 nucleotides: TGTGCCAGCAGTTACGGGACTAGCGGGAGGACCCAAGAGACCCAGTTCTTC.

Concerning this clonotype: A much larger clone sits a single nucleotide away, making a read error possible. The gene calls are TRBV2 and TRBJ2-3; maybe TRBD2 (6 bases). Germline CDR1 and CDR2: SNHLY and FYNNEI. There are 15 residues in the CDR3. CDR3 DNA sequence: TGTGCCAGCAGTGAGGAGGGGCCCCACACAGAAACGCAGTATTTT. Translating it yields CASSEEGPHTETQYF. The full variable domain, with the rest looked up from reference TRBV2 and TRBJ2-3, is EPEVTQTPSHQVTQMGQEVILRCVPISNHLYFYWYRQILGQKVEFLVSFYNNEISEKSEIFDDQFSVERPDGSNFTLKIRSTKLEDSAMYFCASSEEGPHTETQYFGPGTRLTVL.